A selection of T cell receptor beta chains follows, all from one sample in a study of cytotoxic CD8 clonotypes in ibrutinib-treated CLL. Here immunoSEQ multiplex PCR was the method, and the copy in TCRdb shows in-frame clones only, minus some. The repertoire holds approximately 35,000 clones, with 71% as singletons. The source was PBMCs, collected at disease progression, from a patient treated with ibrutinib. Source of these receptors: a human donor with chronic lymphocytic leukemia. Both conserved end residues are part of each CDR3. A D gene is named only where the DNA matches it firmly. A clone size is listed for some rows: how often the clone was seen (once, few, many), or a class if it is expanded.

J gene: TRBJ1-1; V gene: TRBV7-2; D gene: -; clone size: few; CDR3 DNA: TGTGCCAGCAGCTTACTCGGGGGTCGGGGGGCTGAAGCTTTCTTT; CDR3 protein: CASSLLGGRGAEAFF
J gene: TRBJ1-1; V gene: TRBV5-4; D gene: -; clone size: -; CDR3 DNA: TGTGCCAGCAGCGCCGGACGGGATGAAGCTTTCTTT; CDR3 protein: CASSAGRDEAFF
J gene: TRBJ1-2; V gene: TRBV6-6; D gene: -; clone size: -; CDR3 DNA: TGTGCCAGCGGTGGGGGGTATGGCTACACCTTC; CDR3 protein: CASGGGYGYTF
J gene: TRBJ2-2; V gene: TRBV10-3; D gene: -; clone size: -; CDR3 DNA: TGTGCCATCAGTCGGGCGGGGAGCACCGGGGAGCTGTTTTTT; CDR3 protein: CAISRAGSTGELFF
J gene: TRBJ2-2; V gene: TRBV6-1; D gene: -; clone size: few; CDR3 DNA: TGTGCCAGCTTCAGGACCGGGGAGCTGTTTTTT; CDR3 protein: CASFRTGELFF
J gene: TRBJ2-3; V gene: TRBV10-3; D gene: -; clone size: -; CDR3 DNA: TGTGCCATCAGTGAGTCGGGGGGTTTCACAGATACGCAGTATTTT; CDR3 protein: CAISESGGFTDTQYF
J gene: TRBJ2-7; V gene: TRBV5-1; D gene: TRBD2; clone size: -; CDR3 DNA: TGCGCCAGCAGCTTGGGGAGCGGGGGGGCTGTGCAGTACTTC; CDR3 protein: CASSLGSGGAVQYF
J gene: TRBJ2-5; V gene: TRBV2; D gene: TRBD2; clone size: -; CDR3 DNA: TGTGCCAGCACTTTGAGTCTAGCGGGGGCGTCCGACTTC; CDR3 protein: CASTLSLAGASDF
J gene: TRBJ1-2; V gene: TRBV7-9; D gene: -; clone size: -; CDR3 DNA: TGTGCCAGCAGCTTGTCCTATGGGTACCGGGACACCTTC; CDR3 protein: CASSLSYGYRDTF
J gene: TRBJ2-1; V gene: TRBV10-2; D gene: -; clone size: -; CDR3 DNA: TGCGCCAGCACGCAGTCCAATGAGCAGTTCTTC; CDR3 protein: CASTQSNEQFF
J gene: TRBJ1-1; V gene: TRBV10-2; D gene: -; clone size: -; CDR3 DNA: TGCGCCAGCACCCCCGGAGCCAGGGCCCCGAACACTGAAGCTTTCTTT; CDR3 protein: CASTPGARAPNTEAFF
J gene: TRBJ1-6; V gene: TRBV19; D gene: -; clone size: few; CDR3 DNA: TGTGCCAGTAGTATGGACAGCGGCTCCTATAATTCACCCCTCCACTTT; CDR3 protein: CASSMDSGSYNSPLHF
J gene: TRBJ1-6; V gene: TRBV6-1; D gene: -; clone size: -; CDR3 DNA: TGTGCCAGCAGTTCCGGCCCCTATAATTCACCCCTCCACTTT; CDR3 protein: CASSSGPYNSPLHF
J gene: TRBJ1-2; V gene: TRBV20-1; D gene: -; clone size: -; CDR3 DNA: TGCAGTGCCGGATACTTTGGTGGCTACACCTTC; CDR3 protein: CSAGYFGGYTF
J gene: TRBJ2-7; V gene: TRBV28; D gene: TRBD1; clone size: once; CDR3 DNA: TGTGCCAGCAGTTCCCCGGGACAGGGGGCCTACGAGCAGTACTTC; CDR3 protein: CASSSPGQGAYEQYF
J gene: TRBJ2-2; V gene: TRBV10-3; D gene: -; clone size: -; CDR3 DNA: TGTGCCATCAGGGGGCAGGACACCGGGGAGCTGTTTTTT; CDR3 protein: CAIRGQDTGELFF
J gene: TRBJ2-5; V gene: TRBV5-4; D gene: -; clone size: -; CDR3 DNA: TGTGCCAGCAGCCTTTGGGACGGTGGAGGTGAGACCCAGTACTTC; CDR3 protein: CASSLWDGGGETQYF
J gene: TRBJ1-1; V gene: TRBV19; D gene: -; clone size: -; CDR3 DNA: TGTGCCAGCAATTCGGGGGTCCGGGCGGTTATGAACACTGAAGCTTTCTTT; CDR3 protein: CASNSGVRAVMNTEAFF
J gene: TRBJ1-1; V gene: TRBV10-2; D gene: TRBD1; clone size: -; CDR3 DNA: TGCGCCAGTAAGACAGGGGGTCGCACTGAAGCTTTCTTT; CDR3 protein: CASKTGGRTEAFF
J gene: TRBJ2-2; V gene: TRBV11-2; D gene: -; clone size: -; CDR3 DNA: TGTGCCAGCAGCTCACGTGTTATAGGGGGAACCGGGGAGCTGTTTTTT; CDR3 protein: CASSSRVIGGTGELFF
J gene: TRBJ1-6; V gene: TRBV5-1; D gene: TRBD1; clone size: -; CDR3 DNA: TGCGCCAGCCGGGGACAGGGTATTTCACCCCTCCACTTT; CDR3 protein: CASRGQGISPLHF
J gene: TRBJ2-1; V gene: TRBV5-1; D gene: TRBD1; clone size: -; CDR3 DNA: TGCGCCAGCAGCGTACATATAGCCGGGACAGGGTACAATGAGCAGTTCTTC; CDR3 protein: CASSVHIAGTGYNEQFF
J gene: TRBJ1-4; V gene: TRBV19; D gene: -; clone size: -; CDR3 DNA: TGTGCCAGTAGTTTGAGGTGGGCAACTAATGAAAAACTGTTTTTT; CDR3 protein: CASSLRWATNEKLFF
J gene: TRBJ2-7; V gene: TRBV13; D gene: -; clone size: -; CDR3 DNA: TGTGCCAGCAGCCTGAGCACAGGGTTCGACGGCGGCGGCGAGCAGTACTTC; CDR3 protein: CASSLSTGFDGGGEQYF
J gene: TRBJ1-2; V gene: TRBV2; D gene: -; clone size: medium-sized; CDR3 DNA: TGTGCCAGCAGTGATCAAGAGAACTATGGCTACACCTTC; CDR3 protein: CASSDQENYGYTF
J gene: TRBJ2-7; V gene: TRBV2; D gene: -; clone size: -; CDR3 DNA: TGTGCCAGCAGTGATCCGCAAGTGGGGCGCGGGGCAAGGGGGTACTACGAGCAGTACTTC; CDR3 protein: CASSDPQVGRGARGYYEQYF
J gene: TRBJ1-5; V gene: TRBV5-6; D gene: -; clone size: -; CDR3 DNA: TGTGCCAGCAGCTTGGGACAGGTGGATCAGCCCCAGCATTTT; CDR3 protein: CASSLGQVDQPQHF
J gene: TRBJ2-7; V gene: TRBV5-4; D gene: TRBD1; clone size: -; CDR3 DNA: TGTGCCGGTTTTTCGCAGGGGGACGACGAGCAGTACTTC; CDR3 protein: CAGFSQGDDEQYF
J gene: TRBJ1-2; V gene: TRBV5-1; D gene: -; clone size: -; CDR3 DNA: TGCGCCAGCGGGGCGGATAATAACTATGGCTACACCTTC; CDR3 protein: CASGADNNYGYTF
J gene: TRBJ2-7; V gene: TRBV5-4; D gene: -; clone size: -; CDR3 DNA: TGTGCCAGCAGCGGGGGGACAGCGAACGAGCAGTACTTC; CDR3 protein: CASSGGTANEQYF
J gene: TRBJ2-7; V gene: TRBV13; D gene: -; clone size: -; CDR3 DNA: TGTGCCAGCAGCCCTACGGGGGGCGACCACGAGCAGTACTTC; CDR3 protein: CASSPTGGDHEQYF
J gene: TRBJ2-5; V gene: TRBV5-4; D gene: TRBD1; clone size: -; CDR3 DNA: TGTGCCAGCAGCTCAACCGACAGGGGGCGGCGGGAGACCCAGTACTTC; CDR3 protein: CASSSTDRGRRETQYF
J gene: TRBJ2-1; V gene: TRBV9; D gene: TRBD2; clone size: once; CDR3 DNA: TGTGCCAGCAGAGGGGAACTAGCGGCCTACAATGAGCAGTTCTTC; CDR3 protein: CASRGELAAYNEQFF
J gene: TRBJ1-2; V gene: TRBV10-2; D gene: -; clone size: -; CDR3 DNA: TGCGCCAGCAGAACAGTTAACTATGGCTACACCTTC; CDR3 protein: CASRTVNYGYTF
J gene: TRBJ2-7; V gene: TRBV7-9; D gene: -; clone size: few; CDR3 DNA: TGTGCCAGTTGCAGGGATAGCCCCTACGAGCAGTACTTC; CDR3 protein: CASCRDSPYEQYF
J gene: TRBJ2-2; V gene: TRBV6-5; D gene: TRBD2; clone size: -; CDR3 DNA: TGTGCCAGCAGTTACGGGGGGGTAGGTGGGGAGCTGTTTTTT; CDR3 protein: CASSYGGVGGELFF
J gene: TRBJ2-3; V gene: TRBV5-1; D gene: TRBD1; clone size: -; CDR3 DNA: TGCGCCAGCAGCTTGGCCGGGACAGTGAGGTTTGGCACAGATACGCAGTATTTT; CDR3 protein: CASSLAGTVRFGTDTQYF
J gene: TRBJ2-2; V gene: TRBV19; D gene: -; clone size: -; CDR3 DNA: TGTGCCAGTAGTGCCCTAGGGACCGGGGAGCTGTTTTTT; CDR3 protein: CASSALGTGELFF
J gene: TRBJ1-3; V gene: TRBV6-5; D gene: -; clone size: -; CDR3 DNA: TGTGCCAGCAGTTACCCTACAGATCTAGGAAACACCATATATTTT; CDR3 protein: CASSYPTDLGNTIYF
J gene: TRBJ2-5; V gene: TRBV5-1; D gene: -; clone size: -; CDR3 DNA: TGCGCCAGCAGTCCAACCGACCGCGCTTTGGAGACCCAGTACTTC; CDR3 protein: CASSPTDRALETQYF
J gene: TRBJ1-1; V gene: TRBV7-9; D gene: -; clone size: -; CDR3 DNA: TGTGCCAGCAGCACACGGACAGCCCGTGGCACTGAAGCTTTCTTT; CDR3 protein: CASSTRTARGTEAFF
J gene: TRBJ1-1; V gene: TRBV6-1; D gene: -; clone size: -; CDR3 DNA: TGTGCCAGCACCGGAAGTGGGGGCTGGACTGAAGCTTTCTTT; CDR3 protein: CASTGSGGWTEAFF
J gene: TRBJ2-2; V gene: TRBV10-1; D gene: -; clone size: -; CDR3 DNA: TGCGCCAGCAGTGTACAGCCGGAGGGGGAGCTGTTTTTT; CDR3 protein: CASSVQPEGELFF
J gene: TRBJ2-3; V gene: TRBV5-1; D gene: TRBD2; clone size: once; CDR3 DNA: TGCGCCAGCAGCACGGGGACTAGCGGGGGGCTGAGCACAGATACGCAGTATTTT; CDR3 protein: CASSTGTSGGLSTDTQYF
J gene: TRBJ1-3; V gene: TRBV19; D gene: -; clone size: -; CDR3 DNA: TGTGCCAGTAGTATTCCCGCCATCTGGAACACCATATATTTT; CDR3 protein: CASSIPAIWNTIYF
J gene: TRBJ1-2; V gene: TRBV9; D gene: TRBD1; clone size: -; CDR3 DNA: TGTGCCAGCAGCCCCGGACAGGGGGGATTGTATGGCTACACCTTC; CDR3 protein: CASSPGQGGLYGYTF
J gene: TRBJ2-5; V gene: TRBV2; D gene: TRBD2; clone size: -; CDR3 DNA: TGTGCCAGCAGTGGACTAGCGGGGGAGACCCAAGAGACCCAGTACTTC; CDR3 protein: CASSGLAGETQETQYF
J gene: TRBJ1-1; V gene: TRBV19; D gene: -; clone size: few; CDR3 DNA: TGTGCCAGTAGTTTTAAAGCCTTAGGAGCTGAAGCTTTCTTT; CDR3 protein: CASSFKALGAEAFF
J gene: TRBJ1-1; V gene: TRBV5-1; D gene: TRBD1; clone size: -; CDR3 DNA: TGCGCCAGCAGCAACACAGGGGCGAGAGCTTTCTTT; CDR3 protein: CASSNTGARAFF
J gene: TRBJ1-1; V gene: TRBV6-1; D gene: -; clone size: -; CDR3 DNA: TGTGCCAGCAGTGAAGTGGACGGGACTCGGGGAGCTTTCTTT; CDR3 protein: CASSEVDGTRGAFF
J gene: TRBJ2-5; V gene: TRBV5-1; D gene: TRBD1; clone size: -; CDR3 DNA: TGCGCCAGTTTATCCGGGACAGGGTTATTTCAGACCCAGTACTTC; CDR3 protein: CASLSGTGLFQTQYF
J gene: TRBJ1-2; V gene: TRBV6-1; D gene: TRBD1; clone size: -; CDR3 DNA: TGTGCCAGCAGGGCGACAGGGCGCGGGAATGGCTACACCTTC; CDR3 protein: CASRATGRGNGYTF
J gene: TRBJ1-1; V gene: TRBV6-5; D gene: TRBD1; clone size: -; CDR3 DNA: TGTGCCAGCAGTTACCGGGACAGGGGTGATGCTTTCTTT; CDR3 protein: CASSYRDRGDAFF
J gene: TRBJ2-5; V gene: TRBV7-8; D gene: TRBD1; clone size: -; CDR3 DNA: TGTGCCAGCAGCCACGGACAGGGCGGGGAGACCCAGTACTTC; CDR3 protein: CASSHGQGGETQYF
J gene: TRBJ2-3; V gene: TRBV10-2; D gene: -; clone size: few; CDR3 DNA: TGCGCCAGCAGTGAGTCTTTTTTGGGGAAGCCAGATACGCAGTATTTT; CDR3 protein: CASSESFLGKPDTQYF
J gene: TRBJ2-1; V gene: TRBV29-1; D gene: -; clone size: -; CDR3 DNA: TGCAGCGTTGCCGGGGACGGAAGCTCCGGGCAGTTCTTC; CDR3 protein: CSVAGDGSSGQFF
J gene: TRBJ1-6; V gene: TRBV28; D gene: -; clone size: -; CDR3 DNA: TGTGCCAGCACCCTATCCGGGTATAATTCACCCCTCCACTTT; CDR3 protein: CASTLSGYNSPLHF
J gene: TRBJ2-1; V gene: TRBV11-3; D gene: -; clone size: -; CDR3 DNA: TGTGCCAGCAGCCGTTTGGGGCCCCCCTACAATGAGCAGTTCTTC; CDR3 protein: CASSRLGPPYNEQFF
J gene: TRBJ2-7; V gene: TRBV7-9; D gene: -; clone size: -; CDR3 DNA: TGTGCCAGCAGCTTAGCTGGGGTGGACTACGAGCAGTACTTC; CDR3 protein: CASSLAGVDYEQYF